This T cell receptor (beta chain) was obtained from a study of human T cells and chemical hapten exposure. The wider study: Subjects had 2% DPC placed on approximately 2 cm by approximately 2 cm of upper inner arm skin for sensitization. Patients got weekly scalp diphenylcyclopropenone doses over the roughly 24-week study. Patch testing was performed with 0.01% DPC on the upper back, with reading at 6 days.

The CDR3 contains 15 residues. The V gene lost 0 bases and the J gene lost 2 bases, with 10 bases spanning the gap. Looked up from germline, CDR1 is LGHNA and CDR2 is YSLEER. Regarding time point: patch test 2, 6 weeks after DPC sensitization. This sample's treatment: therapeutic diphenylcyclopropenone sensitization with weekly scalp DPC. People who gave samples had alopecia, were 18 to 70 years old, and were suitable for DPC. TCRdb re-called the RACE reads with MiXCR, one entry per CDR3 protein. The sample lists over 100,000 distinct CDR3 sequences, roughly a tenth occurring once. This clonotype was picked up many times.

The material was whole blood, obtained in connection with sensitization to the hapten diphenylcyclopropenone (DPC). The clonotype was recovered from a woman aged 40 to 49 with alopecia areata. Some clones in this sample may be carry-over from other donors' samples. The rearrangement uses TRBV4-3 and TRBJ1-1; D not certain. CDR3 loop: CASSQEVSINTEAFF. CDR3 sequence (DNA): TGCGCCAGCAGCCAAGAGGTGTCTATTAACACTGAAGCTTTCTTT.